The 26 T cell receptor beta chains presented below share a single source sample, sequenced in a study of blood T cell repertoires in COVID-19. Repertoires were generated with immunoSEQ multiplex PCR, while TCRdb's copy carries only in-frame clones and drops some. The sample yields 200,000 to 250,000 clones, 75% to 85% seen once. The sample comprised peripheral blood. The receptors stem from a woman between 45 and 60 years old with acute or convalescent COVID-19.

A single count supports this clone. J is TRBJ1-2 and V is TRBV30; TRBD1 matches at 9 bases. Unmatched junction bases numbered 10, after V lost 2 bases and J lost 6 bases. Germline loops: CDR1 GTSNPN, CDR2 SVGIG (reference sequence). The CDR3 runs to 15 residues. As DNA, the CDR3 is TGTGCCTGGAGTCCGGGACAGGGTCGTTCGAATGGCTACACCTTC. Amino acid sequence: CAWSPGQGRSNGYTF.

The chain combines TRBV2 with TRBJ1-2; no clear D. Germline V gives CDR1 SNHLY, CDR2 FYNNEI. CDR3 length: 13 amino acids. Trimming took off 7 bases at V and 2 bases at J, with 11 bases between the two ends. CDR3: CASIQQVNYGYTF. The CDR3 coding sequence is TGTGCCAGCATTCAACAAGTGAACTATGGCTACACCTTC.

This clone was observed once. This rearrangement joins TRBV10-3 to TRBJ2-1; 13 bases agree with TRBD2. Germline CDR1 ENHRY, CDR2 SYGVKD. Trimming cost V 7 bases and J 7 bases; bases outside gene matches: 4. CDR3 size: 14 residues. CDR3: CAITRTSGSNEQFF. The CDR3 DNA reads TGTGCCATCACGCGGACTAGCGGGAGTAATGAGCAGTTCTTC.

The chain couples TRBV30 to TRBJ1-1, with D tentatively TRBD1 (5 bases). The CDR3 covers 13 residues. CDR1 is GTSNPN and CDR2 is SVGIG in the germline V gene (reference sequence). Trimming took 2 bases from V and 1 from J, leaving 8 bases between them. CDR3 protein: CAWSYTGNTEAFF. The CDR3 DNA reads TGTGCCTGGAGTTATACAGGGAACACTGAAGCTTTCTTT.

The chain carries TRBV5-5 and TRBJ2-7; weak D call: TRBD1 (6 bases). The CDR3 covers 15 residues. Germline values: CDR1 SGHKS, CDR2 YYEKEE (reference sequence). V lost 2 bases and J lost 1, with 13 bases in between. CDR3 sequence (DNA): TGTGCCAGCAGCTTAGGGACATCTTTATCCTACGAGCAGTACTTC. Its protein is CASSLGTSLSYEQYF. Looking up the rest from reference TRBV5-5 and TRBJ2-7 gives the full variable domain: DAGVTQSPTHLIKTRGQQVTLRCSPISGHKSVSWYQQVLGQGPQFIFQYYEKEERGRGNFPDRFSARQFPNYSSELNVNALLLGDSALYLCASSLGTSLSYEQYFGPGTRLTVT.

This chain joins TRBV4-1 and TRBJ2-1, with D hard to call. V gave up 4 bases and J gave up 0 bases, with 10 bases separating them. The germline V gene encodes CDR1 MGHRA and CDR2 YSYEKL. CDR3 length equals 15 residues. The CDR3 sequence is CASSPRLGSYNEQFF. Here the CDR3 DNA reads TGCGCCAGCAGCCCTAGACTTGGCTCCTACAATGAGCAGTTCTTC.

This clone was recorded a few times. The J gene is TRBJ2-5, the V gene TRBV7-3, with a tentative D call TRBD2 (6 bases). Germline V gives CDR1 SGHTA, CDR2 FQGTGA. CDR3 size: 15 residues. V was cut by 2 bases and J by 7 bases, with 17 bases left in between. The CDR3 is CASSLGAGRSGTQYF. CDR3 nucleotides: TGTGCCAGCAGCTTAGGGGCAGGGAGGTCGGGGACCCAGTACTTC.

The chain has TRBV11-2 and TRBJ1-2; D call uncertain. The CDR3 loop spans 14 amino acids. Trimming left V 5 bases short and J 0 bases short, with 10 bases between. Germline lookup yields CDR1 SGHAT and CDR2 FQNNGV. The CDR3 loop reads CASSLLGSNYGYTF. CDR3 coding DNA: TGTGCCAGCAGCCTTCTTGGCTCTAACTATGGCTACACCTTC.

The V call is TRBV9, the J call TRBJ2-7; TRBD2 matches 15 bases. The CDR3 has 16 amino acids. The junction had 3 bases not matched to a gene; V was cut back by 3 bases and J by 2 bases. The germline CDR1 and CDR2 sequences are SGDLS and YYNGEE. The CDR3 spells CASSEGLAGGTYEQYF. The CDR3 DNA follows: TGTGCCAGCAGCGAGGGACTAGCGGGAGGTACCTACGAGCAGTACTTC.

The chain employs TRBV28 and TRBJ1-5; tentative D call: TRBD1 (5 bases). Trimming cost V 8 bases and J 4 bases, with 12 bases left between them. This CDR3 comprises 13 residues. Germline loops: CDR1 MDHEN, CDR2 SYDVKM. The CDR3 spells CASGAQVNQPQHF. Written as DNA, the CDR3 is TGTGCCAGCGGGGCACAGGTAAATCAGCCCCAGCATTTT.

Here the CDR3 DNA reads TGTGCCAGCACGGACAGGGGTAGCACAGATACGCAGTATTTT. Translating gives CASTDRGSTDTQYF. V gene TRBV6-5 combines with J gene TRBJ2-3, with 9 bases lining up with TRBD1. Germline CDR1 reads MNHEY; CDR2 reads SVGAGI. The CDR3 runs 14 residues. Unmatched junction bases numbered 2, after V lost 7 bases and J lost 0 bases.

The table lists this clone with a few counts. V is TRBV28 and J is TRBJ2-7; D uncertain. This CDR3 spans 11 amino acids. Trimming left V 4 bases short and J 3 bases short, with 4 bases between. Germline V gene data show CDR1 as MDHEN and CDR2 as SYDVKM. The CDR3 sequence: CASSSGYEQYF. For the CDR3, the DNA is TGTGCCAGCAGTTCCGGCTACGAGCAGTACTTC.

The rearrangement joins TRBV6-2 or TRBV6-3 to TRBJ1-2; D gene ambiguous. CDR1 is MNHEY, CDR2 SVGEGT, per germline. Deletions cut 6 bases from V and 7 bases from J, with 21 bases between. There are 15 residues in the CDR3. The CDR3 loop reads CASSSSPGSTSGYTF. The DNA for the CDR3 is TGTGCCAGCAGCTCCTCCCCGGGGTCCACCTCTGGCTACACCTTC.

V is TRBV24-1 and J is TRBJ2-2; maybe TRBD1 (7 bases). CDR1 and CDR2 (germline): KGHDR, SFDVKD. V was pared by 4 bases and J by 0 bases, with 14 bases between. This CDR3 is 17 amino acids long. The CDR3 nucleotides read TGTGCCACCAGTGAGGCCGCAGGGGGGCCGAACACCGGGGAGCTGTTTTTT. Translated: CATSEAAGGPNTGELFF.

Points on this clone: At one end, the junction sequence differs from germline, possibly due to a read error. The V and J genes are TRBV9 and TRBJ2-2, with a tentative D call TRBD1 (5 bases). The germline gives CDR1 SGDLS, CDR2 YYNGEE. The CDR3 runs 17 residues. The CDR3 DNA reads as TGTGCCAGCAGCGTAGTCGACAGCCTCACGAACATCGGGGAGCTGTTTTTT. Its translation is CASSVVDSLTNIGELFF. The whole variable domain, remainder taken from reference TRBV9 and TRBJ2-2, is DSGVTQTPKHLITATGQRVTLRCSPRSGDLSVYWYQQSLDQGLQFLIQYYNGEERAKGNILERFSAQQFPDLHSELNLSSLELGDSALYFCASSVVDSLTNIGELFFGEGSRLTVL.

This clone has more than one count but fewer than ten. The rearrangement joins TRBV4-3 to TRBJ1-1; 7 nucleotides agree with TRBD1. The junction had 10 bases not matched to a gene; V was cut back by 9 bases and J by 3 bases. The CDR3 consists of 14 residues. Per the germline V gene, CDR1 is LGHNA and CDR2 is YSLEER. CDR3 in amino acids: CASTRGTADTEAFF. CDR3 DNA: TGCGCCAGTACTAGAGGGACAGCCGACACTGAAGCTTTCTTT.

The rearrangement links TRBV9 to TRBJ2-3; TRBD2 is a possible D gene (6 bases). The CDR3 consists of 17 residues. V was pared by 1 base and J by 2 bases, with 17 bases between. Germline V gives CDR1 SGDLS, CDR2 YYNGEE. CDR3 residues: CASSVPSGGVHTDTQYF. The CDR3 DNA is TGTGCCAGCAGCGTACCCTCGGGCGGGGTCCACACAGATACGCAGTATTTT.

The chain couples TRBV5-8 to TRBJ1-6; D is perhaps TRBD1 (5 bases). Trimming removed 9 bases at V and 9 bases at J, with 16 bases between. This CDR3 has 13 residues. Germline V gives CDR1 SGHTS, CDR2 YDEGEE. CDR3 nucleotides: TGTGCCACCGGACGGAGGGGAGTTTCACCCCTCCACTTT. This encodes CATGRRGVSPLHF. Combining the CDR3 with reference TRBV5-8 and TRBJ1-6 gives the whole variable domain EAGVTQSPTHLIKTRGQQATLRCSPISGHTSVYWYQQALGLGLQFLLWYDEGEERNRGNFPPRFSGRQFPNYSSELNVNALELEDSALYLCATGRRGVSPLHFGNGTRLTVT.

The genes are TRBV2 and TRBJ2-5, with D possibly TRBD2 on 5 matching bases. CDR3 size: 14 residues. V shed 6 bases and J shed 5 bases, with 16 bases lying between them. The V gene's germline CDR1 is SNHLY and CDR2 FYNNEI. CDR3 DNA: TGTGCCAGCAGGGCAGCGGAGCGCTTGGAGACCCAGTACTTC. It encodes CASRAAERLETQYF.

V is TRBV9 and J is TRBJ1-1; no clear D gene. V was trimmed by 0 bases and J by 7 bases, leaving 13 bases between them. The V gene's germline CDR1 is SGDLS and CDR2 YYNGEE. The CDR3 extends over 14 amino acids. The CDR3 sequence is CASSVAVTEGEAFF. CDR3 coding DNA: TGTGCCAGCAGCGTAGCAGTTACCGAGGGTGAAGCTTTCTTT.

This clone was observed a handful of times. The chain couples TRBV4-1 to TRBJ1-1; 7 bases align to TRBD1. Germline assignment: CDR1 MGHRA and CDR2 YSYEKL. V was pared by 0 bases and J by 7 bases, with 8 bases of the junction left unmatched. This CDR3 has 15 residues. CDR3 sequence: CASSQDDRAYLEAFF. CDR3 coding DNA: TGCGCCAGCAGCCAAGACGACAGGGCGTACCTTGAAGCTTTCTTT.

In regard to this clone: One end of the junction fails to match germline, which may point to a read error. This chain uses TRBV27 with TRBJ2-7, with a possible D match to TRBD1 (6 bases). The CDR3 sequence is 15 residues long. The V gene's germline CDR1 is MNHEY and CDR2 SMNVEV (reference sequence). For the CDR3, the DNA is TGTGCCAGCAGTCTATCAACTACAGGGTCCTCCGAGCAGTACTTC. Translated, it gives CASSLSTTGSSEQYF.

The J gene is TRBJ2-5, the V gene TRBV28, with 10 bases identical to TRBD2. Per the germline V gene, CDR1 is MDHEN and CDR2 is SYDVKM. This CDR3 is built from 15 residues. V lost 6 bases to trimming and J lost 5 bases; unmatched junction nucleotides: 9. The CDR3 nucleotides are TGTGCCAGCAGCAGTGGTGGGACTAGCGTCGAGACCCAGTACTTC. Translation: CASSSGGTSVETQYF. Filled out from reference TRBV28 and TRBJ2-5, the complete variable domain reads DVKVTQSSRYLVKRTGEKVFLECVQDMDHENMFWYRQDPGLGLRLIYFSYDVKMKEKGDIPEGYSVSREKKERFSLILESASTNQTSMYLCASSSGGTSVETQYFGPGTRLLVL.

The table lists this clone with a few counts. V and J are TRBV6-4 and TRBJ2-3, with 8 bases matching TRBD2. V lost 3 bases to trimming and J lost 1 base; unmatched junction nucleotides: 0. The CDR3 loop spans 14 amino acids. Germline V lookup: CDR1 MRHNA, CDR2 SNTAGT. The CDR3 protein is CASSEAGGTDTQYF. In nucleotides, the CDR3 is TGTGCCAGCAGTGAAGCGGGAGGCACAGATACGCAGTATTTT.

J is TRBJ2-1 and V is TRBV28; tentatively, D is TRBD2 (5 bases). The CDR3 has 14 residues. Germline lookup yields CDR1 MDHEN and CDR2 SYDVKM. Trimming took 7 bases from V and 0 from J, leaving 10 bases between them. The DNA for the CDR3 is TGTGCCAGCATGAGCGGAGCCTCCTACAATGAGCAGTTCTTC. Translating it yields CASMSGASYNEQFF.

This chain joins TRBV7-2 and TRBJ2-7; possible D gene TRBD2, 5 bases. Germline CDR1 reads SGHTA; CDR2 reads FQGNSA. This CDR3 is built from 14 residues. V lost 5 bases to trimming and J lost 3 bases, with 14 bases between them. Here the CDR3 reads CASSPPNSVYEQYF. In DNA form, the CDR3 reads TGTGCCAGCAGCCCACCGAATAGCGTCTACGAGCAGTACTTC. The full variable domain, rest sourced from reference TRBV7-2 and TRBJ2-7, is GAGVSQSPSNKVTEKGKDVELRCDPISGHTALYWYRQSLGQGLEFLIYFQGNSAPDKSGLPSDRFSAERTGGSVSTLTIQRTQQEDSAVYLCASSPPNSVYEQYFGPGTRLTVT.